This T cell receptor (beta chain) was found in a study of cytomegalovirus exposure and HLA in healthy donors. Points from the study as a whole: Confirmation was obtained in vitro that three CMV-associated chains are specific for CMV antigens. Whilst most TCR sequences proved rare, a subset of public TCRs occurred across many donors.

Per the germline V gene, CDR1 is SEHNR and CDR2 is FQNEAQ (reference sequence). The length of the CDR3 is 14 residues. Unmatched junction bases numbered 5, after V lost 2 bases and J lost 6 bases. Healthy bone marrow donors formed the donor group. Primers: 60 Vbeta forward and 13 Jbeta reverse. Data came from immunoSEQ multiplex PCR; TCRdb stores just in-frame clones and leaves some out. This sample carries around 150,000 clones, about three quarters of them seen once, and the ten largest clones take 4% to 5%. Comment on this clone: What it binds is unknown.

The V gene is TRBV7-9, the J gene TRBJ1-2; TRBD1 matches 8 bases. Specimen: PBMCs. This clonotype originated in a man in his late teens or twenties in good health and CMV-seropositive. CDR3 DNA: TGTGCCAGCAGCTTACGACAGGGGATTCATGGCTACACCTTC. It codes for CASSLRQGIHGYTF.